Each of the 2 T cell receptor beta chains below was sequenced from the same sample in a study of control samples from healthy donors and cancer patients. Assay: immunoSEQ multiplex PCR; the TCRdb copy retains only in-frame clones and omits some. The sample has 15,000 to 20,000 clones; about 89% are singletons. The source material was PBMCs. Every receptor here comes from a man aged 55-75 years with head and neck cancer.

V and J are TRBV5-1 and TRBJ2-1; D is ambiguous. The CDR3 is 13 residues long. Germline assignment: CDR1 SGHRS and CDR2 YFSETQ. Trimming cost V 0 bases and J 2 bases, with 3 bases left between them. The CDR3 sequence is CASSLGAYNEQFF. The CDR3 DNA sequence: TGCGCCAGCAGCTTGGGGGCCTACAATGAGCAGTTCTTC.

The chain carries TRBV7-8 and TRBJ2-5; 7 nucleotides line up with TRBD1. CDR1 is SGHVS and CDR2 is FQNEAQ in the germline V gene. This CDR3 is 14 amino acids long. V gave up 5 bases and J gave up 5 bases; unmatched junction bases: 8. For the CDR3, the DNA is TGTGCCAGCAGCCCCGGACAGGTCTGGGAGACCCAGTACTTC. This encodes CASSPGQVWETQYF. The complete variable domain, with remaining parts taken from reference TRBV7-8 and TRBJ2-5, reads GAGVSQSPRYKVAKRGQDVALRCDPISGHVSLFWYQQALGQGPEFLTYFQNEAQLDKSGLPSDRFFAERPEGSVSTLKIQRTQQEDSAVYLCASSPGQVWETQYFGPGTRLLVL.